This TCR beta chain was obtained from a study of blood T cells in healthy people across ages. Study-level results: Donor CMV infection status was unknown, possibly confounding age-related changes in expanded clonotypes.

Primed by a sample-barcoded 5' primer and a J-beta primer mix, a second PCR proceeded for 7 to 11 cycles. Via MiXCR, TCRdb re-called the 5' RACE reads, giving one row per CDR3 protein. The sample contains 1.5 million to 2 million distinct CDR3 sequences, roughly two fifths of which appear only once. Germline V lookup: CDR1 MDHEN, CDR2 SYDVKM. CDR3 size: 17 residues. With V trimmed by 3 bases and J by 4 bases, 9 bases remained unmatched. With respect to this clonotype: Antigen: not known.

Material for sequencing was blood. The chain combines TRBV28 with TRBJ1-4, with TRBD1 matching over 9 bases. The clonotype originates from a human donor in good health. The CDR3 is CASSFPGQGPYNEKLFF. The CDR3 nucleotides read TGTGCCAGCAGTTTTCCGGGACAGGGCCCCTATAATGAAAAACTGTTTTTT.